This T cell receptor (beta chain) was profiled in a study of OX40 agonist ivuxolimab in advanced cancers. Some background on the complete study: The costimulatory receptor OX40 (CD134) was targeted by ivuxolimab, a fully human IgG2 agonistic monoclonal antibody. Intravenous ivuxolimab was administered to patients every 2 weeks at six dose levels: 0.01, 0.1, 0.3, 1.5, 3 and 10 mg/kg. Among the approximately 50 dose-escalation patients, around 20 had hepatocellular carcinoma, 15 or so melanoma, 9 renal cell carcinoma and 9 head and neck cancer. In the dose-escalation cohort, around four fifths of patients were male, and the mean age was around 60 years with a range of 23 to 79. Patients were allowed to have had prior anti-PD-1, anti-PD-L1 or anti-CTLA-4 therapy, and roughly 40% of the dose-escalation patients had been treated with checkpoint inhibitors. Partial responses were achieved by three dose-escalation patients, of whom one had hepatocellular carcinoma and two had cutaneous melanoma. Peripheral TCRbeta sequencing aimed to test whether ivuxolimab altered TCR sequence diversity and caused clonal T-cell expansion. The monotherapy dose-escalation portion (N of about 47 patients) of the phase I ivuxolimab trial is reported in the paper.

Regarding this clone: The specificity of this receptor is unknown. One base away there is no much larger clone; base qualities are not given.

Study-level results and caveats: Clonal expansion of both CD4+ and CD8+ blood T cells was observed from baseline to week 6 at doses 0.1 to 3.0 mg/kg. Low levels of normalized T-cell clonal expansion were also shown by some nonresponding patients. In the 0.1-3.0 mg/kg groups, partial responders were among the patients with the lowest normalized peripheral clonal expansion, particularly in CD8+ T cells. On average, CD8+ T cells showed more expanded clones than CD4+ T cells after ivuxolimab. The antigen specificity of the peripheral T cells that underwent clonal expansion was not determined.

Genomic DNA was extracted from sorted cells for sequencing of the TCRbeta CDR3 region. TCRbeta CDR3 regions were sequenced using the immunoSEQ Assay. As stored in TCRdb, this immuneACCESS dataset retains in-frame rearrangements with V and J assigned. A fraction of the clones does not appear; measured against another copy, unresolved V genes explain less than half of the discrepancy, and the remainder lacks a known reason. Present in this sample are 100,000 to 120,000 clones, about nine tenths of which were seen just once. The ten most abundant clones make up 0.27% of the sample. Patients with a history of autoimmune disease or receiving systemic immunosuppression were excluded from the trial. Peripheral blood for TCR sequencing was collected from all dose cohorts at baseline, on cycle 4 day 1, and on cycle 7 day 1. Samples were obtained from an open-label, multicenter, first-in-human phase I dose-escalation trial of ivuxolimab. Adults with locally advanced or metastatic melanoma, renal cell carcinoma, hepatocellular carcinoma or head and neck squamous cell carcinoma were enrolled in the trial. Before TCR sequencing, CD4+ T cells and CD8+ T cells from peripheral blood were sorted into separate populations.

V sheds 5 bases and J sheds 8 bases, leaving 18 bases between their ends. Measured from the cysteine to the phenylalanine, the CDR3 is 14 residues long. The retained sequence is limited to the CDR3, 42 bases, with the frame set at the first base. The germline V gene (reference sequence) provides CDR1 MNHNY and CDR2 SVGAGI. This TCR was sampled from an adult with an advanced solid tumor such as melanoma, head and neck, liver or kidney cancer. The rearrangement combines TRBV6-6 with TRBJ1-2; D gene: possibly TRBD1, on 5 matching bases. Sequenced material: CD4+ or CD8+ T cells sorted from blood, taken in a trial of the OX40 agonist ivuxolimab. The DNA is TGTGCCAGCAGTATCGATTTTAGGGGATTAGGCTACACCTTC. Its protein is CASSIDFRGLGYTF.